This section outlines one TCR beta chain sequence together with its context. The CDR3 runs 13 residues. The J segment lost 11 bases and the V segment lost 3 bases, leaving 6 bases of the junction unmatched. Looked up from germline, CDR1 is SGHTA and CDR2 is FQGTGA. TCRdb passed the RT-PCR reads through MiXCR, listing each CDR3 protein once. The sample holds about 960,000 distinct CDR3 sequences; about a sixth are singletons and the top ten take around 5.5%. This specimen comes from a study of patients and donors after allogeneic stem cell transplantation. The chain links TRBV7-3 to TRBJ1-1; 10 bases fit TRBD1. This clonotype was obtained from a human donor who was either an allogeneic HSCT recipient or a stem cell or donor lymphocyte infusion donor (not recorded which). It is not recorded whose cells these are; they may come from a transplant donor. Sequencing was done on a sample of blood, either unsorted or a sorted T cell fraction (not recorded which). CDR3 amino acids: CASSLDRGIRAFF. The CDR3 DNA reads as TGTGCCAGCAGCTTGGACAGGGGGATACGGGCTTTCTTT.